These 19 T cell receptor beta chains originate from one sample sequenced in a study of cytomegalovirus exposure and HLA in healthy donors. Use of 60 Vbeta and 13 Jbeta primers characterized the PCR. Libraries were prepared by immunoSEQ multiplex PCR; TCRdb keeps only in-frame clonotypes and omits some of them. In all, the sample yields about 160,000 clones. Source material: PBMCs. The receptor set was obtained from a man in his thirties or forties in good health and CMV-seronegative.

The chain joins TRBV12-2 to TRBJ2-5; no DNA check was done on the table's D call, TRBD2. TRBV12-2 is a pseudogene segment. This CDR3 spans 16 amino acids. The CDR3 loop reads CASRLVSGGGQETQYF. DNA of the CDR3: TGTGCAAGTCGCTTAGTTTCGGGGGGTGGCCAAGAGACCCAGTACTTC.

The J gene is TRBJ2-7, the V gene TRBV27; D is unclear. The germline V and J ends were trimmed by 0 bases and 1 base, with 7 bases remaining between them. CDR1 and CDR2 (germline): MNHEY, SMNVEV (reference sequence). This CDR3 is built from 14 residues. This chain's CDR3 is CASSLSSGSYEQYF. DNA of the CDR3: TGTGCCAGCAGTTTATCGAGTGGTTCCTACGAGCAGTACTTC.

The chain carries TRBV5-1 and TRBJ2-7; D is perhaps TRBD1 (6 bases). Germline values: CDR1 SGHRS, CDR2 YFSETQ. CDR3 length: 13 amino acids. The ends were cut back, 0 bases at V and 4 bases at J, with 8 bases in the middle. The CDR3 nucleotides are TGCGCCAGCAGCTTGGGACAGGATTACGAGCAGTACTTC. Its protein is CASSLGQDYEQYF.

The rearrangement joins TRBV5-1 to TRBJ2-7; D uncertain. This CDR3 spans 16 amino acids. CDR1 and CDR2 from the germline V gene are SGHRS and YFSETQ. Trimming left V 4 bases short and J 6 bases short, with 23 bases between. CDR3 sequence (DNA): TGCGCCAGCAGCCTGTATTCCGACTCAGTAGGTAGCGAGCAGTACTTC. Protein: CASSLYSDSVGSEQYF.

The V gene is TRBV28, the J gene TRBJ2-7, with 8 bases aligning to TRBD2. In germline, CDR1 is MDHEN, CDR2 SYDVKM. The CDR3 runs to 15 residues. V trimming: 7 bases; J trimming: 3 bases; junction bases outside the gene matches: 11. CDR3 sequence reads: CASTPRRGGDYEQYF. The CDR3 DNA is TGTGCCAGCACCCCACGCCGGGGGGGGGACTACGAGCAGTACTTC. Combining the CDR3 with reference TRBV28 and TRBJ2-7 gives the whole variable domain DVKVTQSSRYLVKRTGEKVFLECVQDMDHENMFWYRQDPGLGLRLIYFSYDVKMKEKGDIPEGYSVSREKKERFSLILESASTNQTSMYLCASTPRRGGDYEQYFGPGTRLTVT.

The chain employs TRBV28 and TRBJ2-7; D ambiguous. The CDR3 totals 12 residues. Per the germline V gene, CDR1 is MDHEN and CDR2 is SYDVKM. The germline V and J ends were trimmed by 8 bases and 2 bases, with 10 bases remaining between them. CDR3 loop: CASGLQAYEQYF. As DNA, the CDR3 is TGTGCCAGCGGATTGCAGGCCTACGAGCAGTACTTC. The full variable domain, rest sourced from reference TRBV28 and TRBJ2-7, is DVKVTQSSRYLVKRTGEKVFLECVQDMDHENMFWYRQDPGLGLRLIYFSYDVKMKEKGDIPEGYSVSREKKERFSLILESASTNQTSMYLCASGLQAYEQYFGPGTRLTVT.

The chain is built from TRBV7-9 and TRBJ2-7, with a possible D match to TRBD1 (6 bases). The V gene's germline CDR1 is SEHNR and CDR2 FQNEAQ (reference sequence). This CDR3 has 16 residues. V gave up 4 bases and J gave up 1 base, with 17 bases separating them. The CDR3 nucleotides are TGTGCCAGCAGCTCGACAGGCGGTAAGAGGTCCTACGAGCAGTACTTC. It translates to CASSSTGGKRSYEQYF.

J is TRBJ1-1 and V is TRBV30; weak D call: TRBD1 (5 bases). The germline V gene has CDR1 GTSNPN and CDR2 SVGIG (reference sequence). This CDR3 has 13 residues. V lost 4 bases and J 0 bases, leaving 9 bases between the germline ends. The CDR3 loop is CAWNTGLNTEAFF. The CDR3 coding sequence is TGTGCCTGGAACACAGGCTTGAACACTGAAGCTTTCTTT.

The genes are TRBV6-1 and TRBJ2-4, with 9 bases that match TRBD1. With V trimmed by 7 bases and J by 6 bases, 10 bases remained unmatched. This CDR3 has 15 residues. Per the germline V gene, CDR1 is MNHNS and CDR2 is SASEGT. The CDR3 nucleotides are TGTGCCAGCACCCGGGACAGGGAGATTGGAAACATTCAGTACTTC. Protein sequence: CASTRDREIGNIQYF.

The CDR3 sequence: CASSEFGGGQPQHF. DNA for the CDR3: TGCGCCAGCAGTGAGTTTGGGGGGGGGCAGCCCCAGCATTTT. The V and J genes are TRBV10-2 and TRBJ1-5, with D maybe TRBD1 (5 bases). V gave up 1 base and J gave up 7 bases, with 11 bases separating them. The CDR3 sequence is 14 residues long. Germline V CDR1 and CDR2: WSHSY, SAAADI.

V usage is TRBV10-3 and J usage is TRBJ1-3, with a weak D call TRBD1 (6 bases). V lost 2 bases, J lost 1 base, and 6 bases lay in between. From germline, CDR1 is ENHRY and CDR2 SYGVKD. The CDR3 spans 14 residues. CDR3 in amino acids: CAISETGSGNTIYF. The CDR3 nucleotides are TGTGCCATCAGTGAGACAGGGTCTGGAAACACCATATATTTT.

The chain uses TRBV11-2 and TRBJ1-2, with D uncertain. The germline V gene has CDR1 SGHAT and CDR2 FQNNGV. Deletions cut 1 base from V and 1 base from J, with 16 bases between. The CDR3 has 17 residues. CDR3 loop: CASSLVAPLGYNYGYTF. DNA for the CDR3: TGTGCCAGCAGCTTAGTGGCGCCCCTGGGCTATAACTATGGCTACACCTTC. Full variable domain (rest looked up from reference TRBV11-2 and TRBJ1-2): EAGVAQSPRYKIIEKRQSVAFWCNPISGHATLYWYQQILGQGPKLLIQFQNNGVVDDSQLPKDRFSAERLKGVDSTLKIQPAKLEDSAVYLCASSLVAPLGYNYGYTFGSGTRLTVV.

The V call is TRBV7-2, the J call TRBJ2-7; D is possibly TRBD1 (6 bases). Germline values: CDR1 SGHTA, CDR2 FQGNSA. Trimming took 3 bases from V and 6 from J, leaving 15 bases between them. The CDR3 totals 14 residues. The CDR3 DNA is TGTGCCAGCAGCTTGCGACAGGCCCTGGGCGAGCAGTACTTC. Its protein is CASSLRQALGEQYF.

The rearrangement uses TRBV6-6 and TRBJ1-2, with 9 bases fitting TRBD1. This CDR3 region has 16 residues. Germline CDR1 and CDR2: MNHNY and SVGAGI (reference sequence). Trimming took 2 bases from V and 4 from J; bases not matched to a gene: 8. The CDR3 coding sequence is TGTGCCAGCAGTTACACAGAACAGGGGGCAGGCTATGGCTACACCTTC. It yields the protein CASSYTEQGAGYGYTF.

This chain uses TRBV7-9 with TRBJ2-5; D is unresolved. This CDR3 spans 13 amino acids. Trimming shortened V by 4 bases and J by 5 bases, and 11 bases separated the two germline ends. The germline V gene has CDR1 SEHNR and CDR2 FQNEAQ (reference sequence). The CDR3 DNA follows: TGTGCCAGCAGCTCTCGACTCCGCGAGACCCAGTACTTC. Translating it yields CASSSRLRETQYF.

The chain links TRBV7-9 to TRBJ2-2; possibly TRBD1 for D (7 bases). CDR3 length: 15 residues. V lost 8 bases and J lost 6, with 19 bases in between. The V gene's germline CDR1 is SEHNR and CDR2 FQNEAQ (reference sequence). CDR3 in amino acids: CASDQGGRVAGELFF. As DNA, the CDR3 is TGTGCCAGCGACCAGGGGGGCAGGGTCGCCGGGGAGCTGTTTTTT.

This chain joins TRBV7-2 and TRBJ2-7; the match to TRBD2 covers 7 bases. Germline V lookup: CDR1 SGHTA, CDR2 FQGNSA. V shed 5 bases and J 7 bases; nucleotides not matched to a gene: 8. The CDR3 extends over 13 amino acids. In DNA form, the CDR3 reads TGTGCCAGCAGCCCTGGGACTAAGAGAGAGCAGTACTTC. It codes for CASSPGTKREQYF.

The chain uses TRBV5-1 and TRBJ1-5, with TRBD1 matching over 8 bases. The CDR3 extends over 15 amino acids. J was trimmed by 5 bases and V by 3 bases; bases with no gene match: 7. Germline CDR1 reads SGHRS; CDR2 reads YFSETQ. CDR3 protein: CASSSTGGGDQPQHF. The DNA of the CDR3 is TGCGCCAGCAGCTCAACAGGGGGAGGCGATCAGCCCCAGCATTTT.

The V gene is TRBV7-9, the J gene TRBJ2-7; 9 bases are shared with TRBD1. V lost 5 bases, J lost 10 bases, and 3 bases stayed unmatched. Germline-derived CDR1 and CDR2 are SEHNR and FQNEAQ (reference sequence). The CDR3 extends over 11 amino acids. The CDR3 region is CASSGDRVQYF. The CDR3 DNA reads as TGTGCCAGCAGCGGGGACAGGGTTCAGTACTTC.